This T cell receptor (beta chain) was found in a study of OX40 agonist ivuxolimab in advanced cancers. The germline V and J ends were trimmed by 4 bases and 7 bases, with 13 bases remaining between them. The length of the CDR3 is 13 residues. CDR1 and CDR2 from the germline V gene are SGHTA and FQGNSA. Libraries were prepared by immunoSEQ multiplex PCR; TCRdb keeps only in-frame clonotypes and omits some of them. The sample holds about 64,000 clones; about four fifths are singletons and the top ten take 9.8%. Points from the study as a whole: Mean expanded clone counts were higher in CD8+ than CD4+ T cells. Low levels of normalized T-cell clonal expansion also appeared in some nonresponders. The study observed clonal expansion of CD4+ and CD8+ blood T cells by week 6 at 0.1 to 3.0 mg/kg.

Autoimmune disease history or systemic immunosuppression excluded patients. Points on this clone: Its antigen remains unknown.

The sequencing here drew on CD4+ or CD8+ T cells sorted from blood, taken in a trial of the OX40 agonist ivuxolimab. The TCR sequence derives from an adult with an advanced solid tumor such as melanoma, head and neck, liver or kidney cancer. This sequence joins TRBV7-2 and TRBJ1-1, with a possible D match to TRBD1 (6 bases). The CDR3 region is CASSSGTGLEAFF. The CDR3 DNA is TGTGCCAGCAGCTCAGGAACAGGGCTTGAAGCTTTCTTT.